The clone carrying this T cell receptor beta chain was counted only a few times. Assay: immunoSEQ multiplex PCR; the TCRdb copy retains only in-frame clones and omits some. The table lists around 35,000 clones, 70% to 90% of them singletons. This entry is derived from a study of CD4 T cells in relation to SARS-CoV-2 and coronaviruses. Germline CDR1 and CDR2: MRHNA and SNTAGT. Trimming at V came to 0 bases and at J to 8 bases, leaving 5 bases not matched to a gene. The CDR3 sequence is 15 residues long. The V call is TRBV6-4, the J call TRBJ2-1; 9 nucleotides agree with TRBD2. The sequence was obtained from an adult with COVID-19. Sequencing used memory CD4+ T cells from PBMCs. The DNA for the CDR3 is TGTGCCAGCAGTGACTCGTCTAGCGGGATTGATGAGCAGTTCTTC. Protein product: CASSDSSSGIDEQFF.